The 20 T cell receptor beta chains listed next were all sequenced from one sample in a study of blood T cell repertoires in COVID-19. Clones were read by immunoSEQ multiplex PCR, and TCRdb kept only the in-frame ones, dropping some. Of just under 65,000 clones in the sample, 80% to 90% were seen once. Material for sequencing was peripheral blood. Every receptor here comes from a man aged 35-49 years with acute or convalescent COVID-19.

The chain combines TRBV30 with TRBJ1-1, with D hard to call. CDR3 length: 15 residues. V dropped 6 bases and J dropped 0 bases, with 17 bases sitting between them. Germline V CDR1 and CDR2: GTSNPN, SVGIG (reference sequence). The CDR3 coding sequence is TGTGCCTGCCCCGGACGGCGGGGAATGAACACTGAAGCTTTCTTT. It codes for CACPGRRGMNTEAFF.

This chain joins TRBV7-3 and TRBJ2-2; D remains unclear. V gave up 0 bases and J gave up 3 bases, with 11 bases separating them. Germline CDR1 SGHTA, CDR2 FQGTGA. The CDR3 covers 16 residues. For the CDR3, the DNA is TGTGCCAGCAGCTTAACTAGAAGCAGGCACACCGGGGAGCTGTTTTTT. Encoded protein: CASSLTRSRHTGELFF.

V gene TRBV28 combines with J gene TRBJ1-4; 7 positions match TRBD1. V lost 6 bases, J lost 4 bases, and 8 bases stayed unmatched. The CDR3 spans 15 residues. From germline, CDR1 is MDHEN and CDR2 SYDVKM. The CDR3 loop reads CASRSTGASNEKLFF. DNA for the CDR3: TGTGCCAGCAGGAGTACAGGGGCGAGTAATGAAAAACTGTTTTTT.

This clone occurred a few times. The chain is built from TRBV5-1 and TRBJ2-2; the D is unclear. V dropped 2 bases and J dropped 6 bases, with 11 bases sitting between them. Looked up from germline, CDR1 is SGHRS and CDR2 is YFSETQ. The CDR3 length is 14 residues. The CDR3 sequence is CASSFEVSAGELFF. The CDR3 DNA reads as TGCGCCAGCAGCTTCGAGGTTTCGGCCGGGGAGCTGTTTTTT.

The chain links TRBV27 to TRBJ1-4; 8 nucleotides line up with TRBD1. Germline CDR1 reads MNHEY; CDR2 reads SMNVEV (reference sequence). The CDR3 spans 15 residues. The junction had 7 bases not matched to a gene; V was cut back by 6 bases and J by 4 bases. The CDR3 protein is CASSRQGIGNEKLFF. The CDR3 coding sequence is TGTGCCAGCAGCCGACAGGGGATCGGTAATGAAAAACTGTTTTTT.

The rearrangement uses TRBV19 and TRBJ2-7, with a possible D match to TRBD1 (5 bases). V was trimmed by 7 bases and J by 2 bases, leaving 15 bases between them. This CDR3 has 14 amino acids. The germline CDR1 and CDR2 sequences are LNHDA and SQIVND (reference sequence). DNA for the CDR3: TGTGCCAGTAAACGGTCGGACACAACCTACGAGCAGTACTTC. Encoded protein: CASKRSDTTYEQYF. The whole variable domain, remainder taken from reference TRBV19 and TRBJ2-7, is DGGITQSPKYLFRKEGQNVTLSCEQNLNHDAMYWYRQDPGQGLRLIYYSQIVNDFQKGDIAEGYSVSREKKESFPLTVTSAQKNPTAFYLCASKRSDTTYEQYFGPGTRLTVT.

This sequence joins TRBV5-1 and TRBJ1-5, with 7 positions matching TRBD1. The CDR3 length is 15 residues. The trim removed 0 bases at V and 0 bases at J, leaving 0 bases unmatched. CDR1 SGHRS and CDR2 YFSETQ come from the germline V gene. CDR3 DNA sequence: TGCGCCAGCAGCTTGGGGGACAGTAGCAATCAGCCCCAGCATTTT. Protein product: CASSLGDSSNQPQHF.

The V call is TRBV5-1, the J call TRBJ2-7; tentatively, D is TRBD2 (5 bases). The germline V and J ends were trimmed by 0 bases and 2 bases, with 15 bases remaining between them. The CDR3 is made up of 16 amino acids. Germline loops: CDR1 SGHRS, CDR2 YFSETQ. The CDR3 loop reads CASSLAVGMTTYEQYF. The CDR3 nucleotides read TGCGCCAGCAGCTTGGCCGTGGGGATGACTACCTACGAGCAGTACTTC.

This chain joins TRBV4-1 and TRBJ2-5, with D possibly matching TRBD1 (6 bases). The V gene lost 7 bases and the J gene lost 4 bases, with 19 bases spanning the gap. Germline CDR1 reads MGHRA; CDR2 reads YSYEKL. The CDR3 length is 15 residues. The CDR3: CASTKGSLGAETQYF. Written as DNA, the CDR3 is TGCGCCAGCACCAAGGGGTCTCTGGGGGCAGAGACCCAGTACTTC.

In DNA, the CDR3 is TGTGCCACCAGTGCCGGGTCTTTCACTGAAGCTTTCTTT. It encodes CATSAGSFTEAFF. This chain joins TRBV24-1 and TRBJ1-1; D not resolved. Trimming left V 5 bases short and J 4 bases short, with 10 bases between. This CDR3 has 13 residues. Germline CDR1 reads KGHDR; CDR2 reads SFDVKD.

The chain carries TRBV11-3 and TRBJ1-2, with D perhaps TRBD1 (5 bases). Germline assignment: CDR1 SGHNT and CDR2 YENEEA. CDR3 length equals 12 residues. V lost 2 bases, J lost 8 bases, and 9 bases lay in between. In DNA form, the CDR3 reads TGTGCCAGCAGCTTATCAGGGAACGGCTACACCTTC. This gives the protein CASSLSGNGYTF. Full variable domain (rest looked up from reference TRBV11-3 and TRBJ1-2): EAGVVQSPRYKIIEKKQPVAFWCNPISGHNTLYWYLQNLGQGPELLIRYENEEAVDDSQLPKDRFSAERLKGVDSTLKIQPAELGDSAVYLCASSLSGNGYTFGSGTRLTVV.

J is TRBJ2-2 and V is TRBV11-1, with 10 bases fitting TRBD1. CDR3 size: 15 residues. Per the germline V gene, CDR1 is SGHAT and CDR2 is FQDESV (reference sequence). Trimming at V came to 3 bases and at J to 3 bases, leaving 1 base not matched to a gene. CDR3 coding DNA: TGTGCCAGCAGCTTGGGACAGGGGCACACCGGGGAGCTGTTTTTT. Translation: CASSLGQGHTGELFF.

The V call is TRBV19, the J call TRBJ1-5, with D uncertain. V lost 3 bases to trimming and J lost 10 bases, with 16 bases between them. Germline lookup yields CDR1 LNHDA and CDR2 SQIVND (reference sequence). This CDR3 has 14 residues. CDR3 residues: CASSINFEGHPQHF. CDR3 coding DNA: TGTGCCAGTAGTATCAATTTCGAGGGTCATCCCCAGCATTTT.

The rearrangement uses TRBV11-2 and TRBJ1-2; 10 bases are shared with TRBD1. The CDR3 has 14 amino acids. Germline V gene sequence: CDR1 SGHAT, CDR2 FQNNGV. V was pared by 5 bases and J by 3 bases, with 3 bases of the junction left unmatched. DNA of the CDR3: TGTGCCAGCAGCGGGACAGGGGTGGACTATGGCTACACCTTC. Translated: CASSGTGVDYGYTF.

This clone has a single count. The chain joins TRBV3-1 (or the pseudogene TRBV3-2) to TRBJ2-7; D is uncertain. Between the trimmed V and J ends, which lost 1 base and 0 bases, there was a span of 7 bases. From germline, CDR1 is LGHDT and CDR2 YNNKEL (reference sequence). This CDR3 spans 14 amino acids. The CDR3 sequence: CASSQGAGSYEQYF. DNA of the CDR3: TGTGCCAGCAGCCAAGGAGCCGGCTCCTACGAGCAGTACTTC.

The chain uses TRBV19 and TRBJ1-2; maybe TRBD1 (6 bases). Germline V CDR1 and CDR2: LNHDA, SQIVND (reference sequence). This CDR3 is 14 amino acids long. The ends were cut back, 7 bases at V and 7 bases at J, with 19 bases in the middle. CDR3 region: CASKDPGVNFGYTF. The CDR3, as DNA: TGTGCCAGTAAGGATCCAGGGGTGAATTTTGGCTACACCTTC.

The chain uses TRBV4-1 and TRBJ2-5, with 7 bases lining up with TRBD1. The trim removed 1 base at V and 4 bases at J, leaving 15 bases unmatched. Looked up from germline, CDR1 is MGHRA and CDR2 is YSYEKL. The CDR3 spans 18 residues. The CDR3, as DNA: TGCGCCAGCAGCCAAGTTGCAATACCAACAGGGGCACTAGAGACCCAGTACTTC. This gives the protein CASSQVAIPTGALETQYF.

The chain employs TRBV25-1 and TRBJ1-2; 7 nucleotides match TRBD1. CDR1 is MGHDK, CDR2 SYGVNS, per germline. The CDR3 loop spans 13 amino acids. The V segment lost 4 bases and the J segment 5 bases; nucleotides outside the gene matches: 4. CDR3 in amino acids: CASSATGRYGYTF. Here the CDR3 DNA reads TGTGCCAGCAGTGCGACAGGGCGGTATGGCTACACCTTC.

This chain uses TRBV19 with TRBJ1-1; TRBD1 is a possible D gene (5 bases). The V end lost 6 bases, the J end lost 0 bases, and 8 bases lay between the germline ends. The germline gives CDR1 LNHDA, CDR2 SQIVND (reference sequence). CDR3 length: 13 amino acids. CDR3 in amino acids: CASSSGLNTEAFF. CDR3 DNA: TGTGCCAGTAGCTCAGGGTTGAACACTGAAGCTTTCTTT.

J is TRBJ1-2 and V is TRBV15; D remains ambiguous. Trimming took off 0 bases at V and 1 base at J, with 9 bases between the two ends. Looked up from germline, CDR1 is LNHNV and CDR2 is YYDKDF (reference sequence). The CDR3 runs to 15 residues. In DNA form, the CDR3 reads TGTGCCACCAGCAGAGATGCCCGAGTTAACTATGGCTACACCTTC. As protein: CATSRDARVNYGYTF.